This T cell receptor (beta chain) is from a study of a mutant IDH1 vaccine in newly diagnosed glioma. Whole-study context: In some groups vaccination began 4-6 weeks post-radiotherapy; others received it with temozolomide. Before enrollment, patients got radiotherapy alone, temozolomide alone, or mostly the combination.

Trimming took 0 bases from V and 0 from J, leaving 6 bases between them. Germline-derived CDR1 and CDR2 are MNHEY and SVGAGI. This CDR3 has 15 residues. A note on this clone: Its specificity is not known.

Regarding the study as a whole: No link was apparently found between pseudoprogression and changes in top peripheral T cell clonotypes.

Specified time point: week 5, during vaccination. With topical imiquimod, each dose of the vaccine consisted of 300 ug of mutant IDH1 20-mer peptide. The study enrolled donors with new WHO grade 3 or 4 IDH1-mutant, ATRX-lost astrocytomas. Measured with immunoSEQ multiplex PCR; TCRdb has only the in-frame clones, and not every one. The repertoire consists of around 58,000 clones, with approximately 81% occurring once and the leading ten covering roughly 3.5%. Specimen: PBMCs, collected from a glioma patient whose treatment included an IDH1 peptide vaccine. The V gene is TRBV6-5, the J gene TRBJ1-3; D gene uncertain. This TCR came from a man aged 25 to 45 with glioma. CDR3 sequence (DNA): TGTGCCAGCAGTTACTCAGGCCGCTCTGGAAACACCATATATTTT. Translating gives CASSYSGRSGNTIYF.